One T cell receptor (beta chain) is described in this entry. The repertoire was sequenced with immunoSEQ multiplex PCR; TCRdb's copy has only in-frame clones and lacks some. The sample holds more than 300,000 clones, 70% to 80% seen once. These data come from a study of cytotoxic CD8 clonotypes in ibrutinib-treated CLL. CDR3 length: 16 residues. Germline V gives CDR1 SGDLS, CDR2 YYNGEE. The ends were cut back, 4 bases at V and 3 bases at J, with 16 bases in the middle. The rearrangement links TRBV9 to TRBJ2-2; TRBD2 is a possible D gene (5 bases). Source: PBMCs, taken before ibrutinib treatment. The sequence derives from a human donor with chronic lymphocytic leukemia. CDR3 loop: CASSSPRERYTGELFF. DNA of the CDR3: TGTGCCAGCAGCTCCCCTAGAGAGCGGTACACCGGGGAGCTGTTTTTT.